The sequence of this TCR beta chain was determined in a study of cytomegalovirus exposure and HLA in healthy donors. Study-level findings and limits: Most of the CMV-associated TCR beta chains (in a later analysis) appeared to be HLA-restricted. There were some V segments, including TRBV6-2 and TRBV6-3, excluded as indistinguishable.

With respect to this clone: Its antigen remains unidentified.

Amplification used 60 Vbeta primers and 13 Jbeta primers. Some clones are missing from TCRdb's copy, which holds only in-frame ones; the method was immunoSEQ multiplex PCR. The repertoire holds over 130,000 clones, roughly 90% seen once, with roughly 0.5% in the top ten. Germline-derived CDR1 and CDR2 are WNHNN and SYGVQD (reference sequence). This CDR3 spans 15 amino acids. V trimming: 6 bases; J trimming: 6 bases; junction bases outside the gene matches: 6. Sequencing input: PBMCs. The chain joins TRBV10-1 to TRBJ2-2, with 11 bases fitting TRBD2. The TCR was taken from a woman aged 40-49 years in good health and CMV-seronegative. The CDR3 DNA reads as TGCGCCAGCAGCTCCGGGACTAGCGGATCCGGGGAGCTGTTTTTT. Residues: CASSSGTSGSGELFF.